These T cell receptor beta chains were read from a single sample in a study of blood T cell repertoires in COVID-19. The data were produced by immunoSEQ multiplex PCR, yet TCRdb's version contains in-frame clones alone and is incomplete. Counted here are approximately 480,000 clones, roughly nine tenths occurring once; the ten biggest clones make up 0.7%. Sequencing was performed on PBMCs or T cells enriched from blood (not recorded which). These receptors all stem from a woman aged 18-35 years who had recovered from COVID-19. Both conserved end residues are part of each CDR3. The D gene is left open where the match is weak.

CDR3nt: TGTGCCAGCAGCCCGACAGGGTTTAATGAAAAACTGTTTTTT; CDR3aa: CASSPTGFNEKLFF; v_gene: TRBV7-9; j_gene: TRBJ1-4; d_gene: TRBD1; len: 14
CDR3nt: TGTGCCAGCAGTCCGCAGTGGAACACTGAAGCTTTCTTT; CDR3aa: CASSPQWNTEAFF; v_gene: TRBV5-4; j_gene: TRBJ1-1; d_gene: -; len: 13
CDR3nt: TGTGCCAGCAGTGAGACTAGCGGGGGGTCCTACGAGCAGTACTTC; CDR3aa: CASSETSGGSYEQYF; v_gene: TRBV6-1; j_gene: TRBJ2-7; d_gene: TRBD2; len: 15
CDR3nt: TGCGCCAGCAGCTTGGCCGGGGAGACCTACAATGAGCAGTTCTTC; CDR3aa: CASSLAGETYNEQFF; v_gene: TRBV5-1; j_gene: TRBJ2-1; d_gene: -; len: 15
CDR3nt: TGTGCCAGCAGCGGGACTAGCGGGGGGGCCGGAGAGACCCAGTACTTC; CDR3aa: CASSGTSGGAGETQYF; v_gene: TRBV3-1/TRBV3-2; j_gene: TRBJ2-5; d_gene: TRBD2; len: 16
CDR3nt: TGTGCCTGGAGTGTCGGACAGGGGAACTATGGCTACACCTTC; CDR3aa: CAWSVGQGNYGYTF; v_gene: TRBV30; j_gene: TRBJ1-2; d_gene: TRBD1; len: 14
CDR3nt: TGTGCCTGGGAGACAGGAAGTCCTCTTACGAACTATGGCTACACCTTC; CDR3aa: CAWETGSPLTNYGYTF; v_gene: TRBV30; j_gene: TRBJ1-2; d_gene: -; len: 16
CDR3nt: TGTGCCAGCAGTGAGTCCCTTCCCCCCTACTTC; CDR3aa: CASSESLPPYF; v_gene: TRBV2; j_gene: TRBJ2-7; d_gene: -; len: 11
CDR3nt: TGTGCCAGCAGTCACCCGGTCGGGACAGGGTTTAGCAATCAGCCCCAGCATTTT; CDR3aa: CASSHPVGTGFSNQPQHF; v_gene: TRBV2; j_gene: TRBJ1-5; d_gene: TRBD1; len: 18
CDR3nt: TGTGCCAGCAGATCCCCGGGACAGGGAGGAGGGGAGCTGTTTTTT; CDR3aa: CASRSPGQGGGELFF; v_gene: TRBV27; j_gene: TRBJ2-2; d_gene: TRBD1; len: 15
CDR3nt: TGTGCCAGCAGCTTAGTTCCGGAGGGGAACACTGAAGCTTTCTTT; CDR3aa: CASSLVPEGNTEAFF; v_gene: TRBV7-2; j_gene: TRBJ1-1; d_gene: -; len: 15
CDR3nt: TGTGCCAGCAGTTCTAACACCGGGGAGCTGTTTTTT; CDR3aa: CASSSNTGELFF; v_gene: TRBV7-9; j_gene: TRBJ2-2; d_gene: -; len: 12
CDR3nt: TGTGCCAGCAGCCCTGGAGGGGCCGGTGAACAGCCCCAGCATTTT; CDR3aa: CASSPGGAGEQPQHF; v_gene: TRBV5-4; j_gene: TRBJ1-5; d_gene: -; len: 15
CDR3nt: TGTGCCAGCAGAGACAGGGGCGATGGCTACACCTTC; CDR3aa: CASRDRGDGYTF; v_gene: TRBV2; j_gene: TRBJ1-2; d_gene: TRBD1; len: 12
CDR3nt: TGTGCCAGCAGCTTAGCAGGGGACTCACCCCTCCACTTT; CDR3aa: CASSLAGDSPLHF; v_gene: TRBV5-6; j_gene: TRBJ1-6; d_gene: -; len: 13
CDR3nt: TGTGCCACCAGCAGAGATAGGAACACTGAAGCTTTCTTT; CDR3aa: CATSRDRNTEAFF; v_gene: TRBV15; j_gene: TRBJ1-1; d_gene: -; len: 13